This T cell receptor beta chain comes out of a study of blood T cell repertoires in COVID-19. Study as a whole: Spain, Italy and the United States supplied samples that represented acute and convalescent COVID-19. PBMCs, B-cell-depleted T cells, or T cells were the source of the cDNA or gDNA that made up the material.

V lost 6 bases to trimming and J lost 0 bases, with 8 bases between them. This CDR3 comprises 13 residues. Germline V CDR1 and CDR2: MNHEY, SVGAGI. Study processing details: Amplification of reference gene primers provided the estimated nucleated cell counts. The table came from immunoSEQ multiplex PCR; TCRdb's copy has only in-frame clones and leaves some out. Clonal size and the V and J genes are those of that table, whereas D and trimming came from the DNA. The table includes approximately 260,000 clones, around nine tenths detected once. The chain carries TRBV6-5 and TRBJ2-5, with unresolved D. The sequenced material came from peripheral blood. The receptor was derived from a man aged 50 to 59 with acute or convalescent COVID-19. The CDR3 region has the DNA TGTGCCAGCAGAAACCCGGACCAAGAGACCCAGTACTTC. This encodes CASRNPDQETQYF.